This paragraph reports one TCR beta chain. These data originate in a study of blood T cell repertoires in COVID-19. CDR1 and CDR2 (germline): GTSNPN, SVGIG (reference sequence). This CDR3 region has 11 residues. V lost 1 base, J lost 14 bases, and 2 bases stayed unmatched. Assay used: immunoSEQ multiplex PCR; TCRdb lists only in-frame clones, some missing. Altogether 150,000 to 200,000 clones are present, around 72% being singletons, with the ten largest covering 3%. Sequencing was performed on peripheral blood. This TCR came from a woman aged 80 or over with acute or convalescent COVID-19. The chain uses TRBV30 and TRBJ2-3; the match to TRBD2 covers 11 bases. The CDR3, as DNA: TGTGCCTGGAGTGCACTAGCGGGAGTGTATTTT. This codes for CAWSALAGVYF.